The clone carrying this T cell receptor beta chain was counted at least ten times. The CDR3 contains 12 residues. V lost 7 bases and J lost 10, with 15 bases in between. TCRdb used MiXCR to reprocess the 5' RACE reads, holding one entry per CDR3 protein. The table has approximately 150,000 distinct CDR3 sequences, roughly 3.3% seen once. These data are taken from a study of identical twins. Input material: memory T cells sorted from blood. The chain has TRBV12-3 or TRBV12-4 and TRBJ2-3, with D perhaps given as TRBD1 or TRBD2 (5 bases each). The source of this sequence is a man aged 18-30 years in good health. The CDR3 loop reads CASTERGLAQYF. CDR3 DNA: TGTGCCAGCACTGAGAGGGGTTTGGCGCAGTATTTT.